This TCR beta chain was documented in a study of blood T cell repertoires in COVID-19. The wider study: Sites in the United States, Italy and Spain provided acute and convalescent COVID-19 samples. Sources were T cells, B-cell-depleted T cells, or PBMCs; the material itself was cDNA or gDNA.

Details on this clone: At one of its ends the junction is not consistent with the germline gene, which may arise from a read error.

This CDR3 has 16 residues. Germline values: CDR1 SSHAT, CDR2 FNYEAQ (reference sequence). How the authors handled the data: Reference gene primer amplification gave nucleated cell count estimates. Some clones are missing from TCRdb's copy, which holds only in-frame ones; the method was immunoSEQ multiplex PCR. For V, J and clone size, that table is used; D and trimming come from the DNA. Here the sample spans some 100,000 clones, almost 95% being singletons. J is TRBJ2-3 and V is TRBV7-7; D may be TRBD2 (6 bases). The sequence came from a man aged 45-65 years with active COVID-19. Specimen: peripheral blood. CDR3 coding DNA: TGTGCTAGCAGCGCCCGACTAGGAGGTGGCACAGATACGCAGTATTTT. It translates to CASSARLGGGTDTQYF.